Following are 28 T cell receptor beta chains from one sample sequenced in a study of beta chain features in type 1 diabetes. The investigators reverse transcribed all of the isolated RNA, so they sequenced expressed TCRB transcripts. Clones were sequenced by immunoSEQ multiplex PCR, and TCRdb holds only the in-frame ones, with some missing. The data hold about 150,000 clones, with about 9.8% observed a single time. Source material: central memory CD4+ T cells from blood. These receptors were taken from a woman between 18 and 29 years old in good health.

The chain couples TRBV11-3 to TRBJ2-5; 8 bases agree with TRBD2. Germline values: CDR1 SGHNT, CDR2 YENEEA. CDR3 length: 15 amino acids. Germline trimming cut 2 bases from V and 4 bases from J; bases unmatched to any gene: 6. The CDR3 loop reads CASSLFAGGRETQYF. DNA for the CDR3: TGTGCCAGCAGCTTATTTGCGGGAGGAAGAGAGACCCAGTACTTC.

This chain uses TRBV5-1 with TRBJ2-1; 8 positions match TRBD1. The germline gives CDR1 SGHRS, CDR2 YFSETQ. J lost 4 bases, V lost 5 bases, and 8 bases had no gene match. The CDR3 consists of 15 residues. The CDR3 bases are TGCGCCAGCAGAGATGCAGGGGGCAGGTACAATGAGCAGTTCTTC. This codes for CASRDAGGRYNEQFF.

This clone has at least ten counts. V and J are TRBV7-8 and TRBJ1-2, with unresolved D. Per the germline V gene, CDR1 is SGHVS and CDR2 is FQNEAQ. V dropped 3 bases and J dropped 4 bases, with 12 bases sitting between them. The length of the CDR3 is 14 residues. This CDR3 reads CASSFSYSGYGYTF. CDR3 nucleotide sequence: TGTGCCAGCAGCTTCTCGTACAGCGGCTATGGCTACACCTTC.

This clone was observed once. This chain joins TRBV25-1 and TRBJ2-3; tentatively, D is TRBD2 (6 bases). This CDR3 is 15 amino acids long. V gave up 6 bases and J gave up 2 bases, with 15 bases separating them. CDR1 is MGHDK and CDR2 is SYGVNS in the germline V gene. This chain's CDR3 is CASRANGGSTDTQYF. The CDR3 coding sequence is TGTGCCAGCAGGGCAAATGGAGGGTCCACAGATACGCAGTATTTT.

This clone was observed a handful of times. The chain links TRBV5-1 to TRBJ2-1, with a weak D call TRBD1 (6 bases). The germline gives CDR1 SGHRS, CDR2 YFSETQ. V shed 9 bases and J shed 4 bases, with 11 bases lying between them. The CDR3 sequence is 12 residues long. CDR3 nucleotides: TGCGCCACCTCAAGGGGGTACAATGAGCAGTTCTTC. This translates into CATSRGYNEQFF.

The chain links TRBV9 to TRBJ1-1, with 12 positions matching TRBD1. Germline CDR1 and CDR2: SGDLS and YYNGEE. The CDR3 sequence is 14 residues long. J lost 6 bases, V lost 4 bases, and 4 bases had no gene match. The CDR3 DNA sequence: TGTGCCAGCAGCTCGGGACAGGGGGCTTCTGAAGCTTTCTTT. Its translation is CASSSGQGASEAFF.

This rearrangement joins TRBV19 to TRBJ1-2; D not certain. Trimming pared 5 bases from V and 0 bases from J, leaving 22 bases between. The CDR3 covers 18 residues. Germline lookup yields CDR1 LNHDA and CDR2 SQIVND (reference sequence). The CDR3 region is CASSPIPWAGAANYGYTF. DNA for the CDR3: TGTGCCAGTAGTCCCATCCCCTGGGCGGGCGCGGCTAACTATGGCTACACCTTC.

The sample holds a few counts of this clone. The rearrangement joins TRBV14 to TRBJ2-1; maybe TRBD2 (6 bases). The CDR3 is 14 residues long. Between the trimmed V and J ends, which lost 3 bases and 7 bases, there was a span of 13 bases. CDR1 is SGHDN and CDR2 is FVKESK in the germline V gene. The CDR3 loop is CASSQANRGNEQFF. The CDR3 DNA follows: TGTGCCAGCAGCCAGGCTAACCGGGGGAATGAGCAGTTCTTC.

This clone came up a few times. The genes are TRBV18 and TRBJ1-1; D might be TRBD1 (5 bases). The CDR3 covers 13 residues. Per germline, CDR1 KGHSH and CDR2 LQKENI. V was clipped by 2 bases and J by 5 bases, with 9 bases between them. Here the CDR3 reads CASSPNGGTEAFF. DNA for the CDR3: TGTGCCAGCTCACCAAACGGGGGTACTGAAGCTTTCTTT.

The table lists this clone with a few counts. Here the CDR3 DNA reads TGCGCCAGCAGCTTAGGCGGGAGTCCGAACGAGCAGTACTTC. Its translation is CASSLGGSPNEQYF. V is TRBV5-1 and J is TRBJ2-7; 7 nucleotides align to TRBD2. Germline trimming cut 2 bases from V and 5 bases from J; bases unmatched to any gene: 7. CDR1 and CDR2 (germline): SGHRS, YFSETQ. The CDR3 length is 14 residues.

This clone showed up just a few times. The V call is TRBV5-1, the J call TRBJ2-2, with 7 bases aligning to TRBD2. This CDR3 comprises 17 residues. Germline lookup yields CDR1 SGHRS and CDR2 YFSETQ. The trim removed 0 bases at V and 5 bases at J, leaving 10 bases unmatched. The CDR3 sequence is CASSLGPGGAGTGELFF. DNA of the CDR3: TGCGCCAGCAGCTTGGGACCGGGAGGCGCTGGGACCGGGGAGCTGTTTTTT.

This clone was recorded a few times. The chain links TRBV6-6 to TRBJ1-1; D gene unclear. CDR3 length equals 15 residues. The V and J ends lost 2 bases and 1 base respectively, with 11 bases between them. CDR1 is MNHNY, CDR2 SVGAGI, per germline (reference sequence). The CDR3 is CASSYTGTGNTEAFF. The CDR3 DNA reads TGTGCCAGCAGTTACACGGGAACGGGGAACACTGAAGCTTTCTTT.

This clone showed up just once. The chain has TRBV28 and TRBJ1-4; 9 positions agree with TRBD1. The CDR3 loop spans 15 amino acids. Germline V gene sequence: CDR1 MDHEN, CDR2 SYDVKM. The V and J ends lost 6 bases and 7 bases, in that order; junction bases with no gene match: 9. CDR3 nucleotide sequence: TGTGCCAGCAGCCCCCCGACAGGGGGGAGTGAAAAACTGTTTTTT. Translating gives CASSPPTGGSEKLFF.

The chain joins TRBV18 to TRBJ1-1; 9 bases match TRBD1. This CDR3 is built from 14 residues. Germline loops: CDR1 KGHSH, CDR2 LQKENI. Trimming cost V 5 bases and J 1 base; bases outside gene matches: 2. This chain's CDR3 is CASSATGGNTEAFF. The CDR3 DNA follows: TGTGCCAGCTCAGCGACAGGGGGGAACACTGAAGCTTTCTTT.

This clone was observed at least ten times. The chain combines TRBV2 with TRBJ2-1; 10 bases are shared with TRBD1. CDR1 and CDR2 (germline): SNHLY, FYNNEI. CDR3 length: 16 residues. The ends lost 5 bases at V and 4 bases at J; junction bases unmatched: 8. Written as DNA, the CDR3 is TGTGCCAGCAGTCCGTCGACAGGGGGCAAGTACAATGAGCAGTTCTTC. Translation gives CASSPSTGGKYNEQFF.

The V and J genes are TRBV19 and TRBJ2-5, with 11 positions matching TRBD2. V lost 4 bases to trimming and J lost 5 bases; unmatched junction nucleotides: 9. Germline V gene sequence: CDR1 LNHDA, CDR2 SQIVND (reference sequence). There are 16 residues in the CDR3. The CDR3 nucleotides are TGTGCCAGTAGTAGAGGGCTAGCGGGGGGAACGGAGACCCAGTACTTC. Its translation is CASSRGLAGGTETQYF.

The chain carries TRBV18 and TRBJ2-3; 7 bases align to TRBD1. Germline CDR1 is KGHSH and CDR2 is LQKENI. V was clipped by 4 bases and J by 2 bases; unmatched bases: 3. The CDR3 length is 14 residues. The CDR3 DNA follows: TGTGCCAGCTCACGGGACAGCTTCACAGATACGCAGTATTTT. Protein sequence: CASSRDSFTDTQYF.

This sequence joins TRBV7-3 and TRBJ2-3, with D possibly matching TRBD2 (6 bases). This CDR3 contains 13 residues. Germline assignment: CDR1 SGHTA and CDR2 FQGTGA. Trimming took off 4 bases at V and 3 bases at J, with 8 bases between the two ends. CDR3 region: CASSSLATDTQYF. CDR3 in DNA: TGTGCCAGCAGCTCCCTAGCGACAGATACGCAGTATTTT.

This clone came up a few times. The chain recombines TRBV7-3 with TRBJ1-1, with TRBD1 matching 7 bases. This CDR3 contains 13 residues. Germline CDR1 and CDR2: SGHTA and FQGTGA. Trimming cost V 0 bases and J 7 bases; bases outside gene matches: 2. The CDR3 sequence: CASSLTGQHEAFF. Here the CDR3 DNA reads TGTGCCAGCAGCTTAACGGGACAGCATGAAGCTTTCTTT.

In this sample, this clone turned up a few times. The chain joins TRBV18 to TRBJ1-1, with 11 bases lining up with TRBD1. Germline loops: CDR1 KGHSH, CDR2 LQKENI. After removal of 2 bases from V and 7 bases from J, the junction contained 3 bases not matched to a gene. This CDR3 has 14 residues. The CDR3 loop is CASSPGQGAGEAFF. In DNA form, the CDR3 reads TGTGCCAGCTCACCAGGACAGGGGGCTGGTGAAGCTTTCTTT.

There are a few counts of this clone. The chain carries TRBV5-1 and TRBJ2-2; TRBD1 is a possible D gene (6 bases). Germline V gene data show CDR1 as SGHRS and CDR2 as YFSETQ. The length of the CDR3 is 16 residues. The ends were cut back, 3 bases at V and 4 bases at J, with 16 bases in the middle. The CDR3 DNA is TGCGCCAGCAGCTCCCGACAGGCAGCTCCCACCGGGGAGCTGTTTTTT. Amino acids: CASSSRQAAPTGELFF.

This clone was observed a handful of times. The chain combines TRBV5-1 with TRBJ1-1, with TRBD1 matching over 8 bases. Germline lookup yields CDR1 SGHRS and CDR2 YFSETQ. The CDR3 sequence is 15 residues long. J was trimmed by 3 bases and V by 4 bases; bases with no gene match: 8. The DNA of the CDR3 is TGCGCCAGCAGCGCCCGGACAGGGTCGGACACTGAAGCTTTCTTT. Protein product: CASSARTGSDTEAFF.

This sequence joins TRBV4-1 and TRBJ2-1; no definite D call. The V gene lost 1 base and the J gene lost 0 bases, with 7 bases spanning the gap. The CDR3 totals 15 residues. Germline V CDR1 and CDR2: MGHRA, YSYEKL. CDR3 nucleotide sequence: TGCGCCAGCAGCCAAGGAGGTAACTCCTACAATGAGCAGTTCTTC. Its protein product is CASSQGGNSYNEQFF.

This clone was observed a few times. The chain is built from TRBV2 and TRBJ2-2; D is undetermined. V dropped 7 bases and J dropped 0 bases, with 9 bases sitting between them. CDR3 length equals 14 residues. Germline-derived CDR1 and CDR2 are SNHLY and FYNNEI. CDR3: CASKSSANTGELFF. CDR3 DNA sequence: TGTGCCAGCAAAAGTTCAGCGAACACCGGGGAGCTGTTTTTT.

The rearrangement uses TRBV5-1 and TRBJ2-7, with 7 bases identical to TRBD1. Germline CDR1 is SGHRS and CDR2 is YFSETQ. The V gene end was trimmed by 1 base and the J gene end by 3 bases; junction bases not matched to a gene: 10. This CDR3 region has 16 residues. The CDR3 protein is CASSLHGQAEYYEQYF. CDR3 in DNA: TGCGCCAGCAGCTTGCACGGACAGGCGGAGTACTACGAGCAGTACTTC.

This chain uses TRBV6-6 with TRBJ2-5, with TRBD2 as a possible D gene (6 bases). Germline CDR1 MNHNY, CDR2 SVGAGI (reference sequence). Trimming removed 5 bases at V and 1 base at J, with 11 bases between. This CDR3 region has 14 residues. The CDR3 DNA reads TGTGCCAGCAGTCTCGGGACTTTCCAAGAGACCCAGTACTTC. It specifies CASSLGTFQETQYF.

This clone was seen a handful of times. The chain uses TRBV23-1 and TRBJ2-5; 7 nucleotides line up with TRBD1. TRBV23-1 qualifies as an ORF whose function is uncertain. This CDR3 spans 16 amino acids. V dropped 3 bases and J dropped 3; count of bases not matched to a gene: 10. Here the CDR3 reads CASSQASTGVKETQYF. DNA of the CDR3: TGCGCCAGCAGTCAGGCTTCAACAGGGGTAAAAGAGACCCAGTACTTC.

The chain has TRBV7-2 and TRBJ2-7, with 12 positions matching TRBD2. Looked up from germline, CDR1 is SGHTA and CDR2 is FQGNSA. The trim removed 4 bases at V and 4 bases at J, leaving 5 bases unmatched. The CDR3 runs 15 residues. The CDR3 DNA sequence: TGTGCCAGCAGCTCTAGCGGGGGGGCATTTTACGAGCAGTACTTC. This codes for CASSSSGGAFYEQYF.